One T cell receptor (beta chain) is described in this entry. The record originates from a study of cytotoxic CD8 clonotypes in ibrutinib-treated CLL. About the study: Samples had a mean of approximately 260,000 productive templates and more than 80,000 productive rearrangements.

The table came from immunoSEQ multiplex PCR; TCRdb's copy has only in-frame clones and leaves some out. The sample includes around 130,000 clones, roughly 80% seen only once; the top ten take roughly 3.3%. V gave up 5 bases and J gave up 6 bases, with 13 bases separating them. Germline CDR1 MDHEN, CDR2 SYDVKM. CDR3 length: 13 residues. Sequenced here: PBMCs, sampled after 24 months of ibrutinib treatment. This TCR was recovered from a human donor with chronic lymphocytic leukemia. V is TRBV28 and J is TRBJ1-2; D is unclear. In DNA form, the CDR3 reads TGTGCCAGCAGTGAAGGGCGTTTAAATGGCTACACCTTC. This translates into CASSEGRLNGYTF.